Listed here are 20 T cell receptor beta chains from one sample, sequenced in a study of blood T cell repertoires in COVID-19. Only in-frame clones appear in the TCRdb table, and some are missing; sequencing was by immunoSEQ multiplex PCR. Among 200,000 to 250,000 clones listed, roughly four fifths were seen once. Sequencing input: peripheral blood. These receptor sequences come from a woman aged 45-65 years with acute or convalescent COVID-19.

CDR3 amino acids: CASRRTGGHQKTNTGELFF. The CDR3 nucleotides are TGCGCCAGCAGGAGAACGGGGGGACATCAAAAAACGAACACCGGGGAGCTGTTTTTT. V gene TRBV5-1 combines with J gene TRBJ2-2; TRBD2 is a possible D gene (7 bases). Germline V gene data show CDR1 as SGHRS and CDR2 as YFSETQ. Trimming cost V 5 bases and J 0 bases, with 23 bases left between them. This CDR3 spans 19 amino acids.

The genes are TRBV6-2 or TRBV6-3 and TRBJ2-2; 8 bases are a match to TRBD2. V trimming: 1 base; J trimming: 5 bases; junction bases outside the gene matches: 6. The CDR3 loop spans 16 amino acids. Per germline, CDR1 MNHEY and CDR2 SVGEGT. This chain's CDR3 is CASSYYLAGRTGELFF. The CDR3 region has the DNA TGTGCCAGCAGTTACTATCTAGCGGGCAGGACCGGGGAGCTGTTTTTT.

The chain couples TRBV9 to TRBJ2-3, with TRBD1 as a possible D gene (5 bases). V lost 0 bases, J lost 1 base, and 6 bases lay in between. CDR3 length: 14 residues. In germline, CDR1 is SGDLS, CDR2 YYNGEE. CDR3 residues: CASSVEQGTDTQYF. For the CDR3, the DNA is TGTGCCAGCAGCGTAGAACAGGGCACAGATACGCAGTATTTT.

The chain carries TRBV5-1 and TRBJ2-3; D gene ambiguous. There are 15 residues in the CDR3. Germline values: CDR1 SGHRS, CDR2 YFSETQ. Trimming took 1 base from V and 0 from J, leaving 9 bases between them. Written as DNA, the CDR3 is TGCGCCAGCAGCTTGATGACTTCGAGCACAGATACGCAGTATTTT. Translated: CASSLMTSSTDTQYF.

This clone was found a few times. This sequence joins TRBV19 and TRBJ2-7; TRBD2 matches 7 bases. This CDR3 has 17 amino acids. Trimming at V came to 3 bases and at J to 3 bases, leaving 14 bases not matched to a gene. Germline CDR1 LNHDA, CDR2 SQIVND (reference sequence). CDR3 bases: TGTGCCAGTAGTATGGCTGGAGGGACTACGGGAGTCTACGAGCAGTACTTC. Translated, it gives CASSMAGGTTGVYEQYF.

Turning to this clone: The same CDR3 is also encoded by other DNA sequences in this sample. The V and J genes are TRBV5-1 and TRBJ2-7, with 7 bases lining up with TRBD1. V lost 1 base to trimming and J lost 2 bases; unmatched junction nucleotides: 9. This CDR3 comprises 16 residues. Germline CDR1 reads SGHRS; CDR2 reads YFSETQ. In nucleotides, the CDR3 is TGCGCCAGCAGCTTGTCCGGGGACAGTGCCGCCTACGAGCAGTACTTC. Amino acid sequence: CASSLSGDSAAYEQYF.

This chain uses TRBV11-2 with TRBJ1-5; D might be TRBD1 (6 bases). The CDR3 is 17 amino acids. The germline V and J ends were trimmed by 2 bases and 0 bases, with 14 bases remaining between them. Germline V gene sequence: CDR1 SGHAT, CDR2 FQNNGV. CDR3 sequence: CASSLSGDAYSNQPQHF. The CDR3 DNA sequence: TGTGCCAGCAGCTTATCAGGGGACGCGTATAGCAATCAGCCCCAGCATTTT. The full variable domain, in which reference TRBV11-2 and TRBJ1-5 provide the parts outside the CDR3, is EAGVAQSPRYKIIEKRQSVAFWCNPISGHATLYWYQQILGQGPKLLIQFQNNGVVDDSQLPKDRFSAERLKGVDSTLKIQPAKLEDSAVYLCASSLSGDAYSNQPQHFGDGTRLSIL.

The rearrangement joins TRBV7-2 to TRBJ1-3; 8 bases match TRBD1. The CDR3 extends over 14 amino acids. Germline V CDR1 and CDR2: SGHTA, FQGNSA. The V segment lost 2 bases and the J segment 10 bases; nucleotides outside the gene matches: 7. The CDR3 bases are TGTGCCAGCAGCTTACAGAGACAGGGGACGACCATATATTTT. It encodes CASSLQRQGTTIYF.

The genes are TRBV5-6 and TRBJ2-7; 9 nucleotides line up with TRBD2. After removal of 8 bases from V and 1 base from J, the junction contained 19 bases not matched to a gene. Germline CDR1 is SGHDT and CDR2 is YYEEEE. CDR3 length equals 18 residues. The CDR3 bases are TGTGCCAGTCCGCTAGAGGGCCTAGCGGGAAGCCTTTCCTACGAGCAGTACTTC. Residues: CASPLEGLAGSLSYEQYF.

This chain links TRBV5-4 with TRBJ1-1; a weak D match, TRBD1 (6 bases). Germline values: CDR1 SGHNT, CDR2 YYREEE (reference sequence). CDR3 length equals 14 residues. V lost 1 base and J lost 4, with 11 bases in between. CDR3 protein: CASSLRGMSTEAFF. The CDR3, as DNA: TGTGCCAGCAGCTTGAGGGGGATGAGCACTGAAGCTTTCTTT.

In its sample, this clone was seen once. The J gene is TRBJ2-1, the V gene TRBV4-2; 8 bases agree with TRBD2. The length of the CDR3 is 16 residues. CDR1 and CDR2 from the germline V gene are LGHNA and YNFKEQ. V shed 4 bases, J shed 3 bases, and the junction held 8 bases outside the gene matches. The CDR3 loop is CASSRSPGGNYNEQFF. The CDR3 DNA reads as TGTGCCAGCAGCCGCTCACCGGGGGGGAACTACAATGAGCAGTTCTTC.

The genes are TRBV28 and TRBJ1-2, with 8 bases identical to TRBD1. The CDR3 length is 15 residues. The junction had 8 bases not matched to a gene; V was cut back by 7 bases and J by 1 base. Per germline, CDR1 MDHEN and CDR2 SYDVKM. CDR3 nucleotides: TGTGCCAGCACTTCCAGGGGGCGGGATAACTATGGCTACACCTTC. Amino acid sequence: CASTSRGRDNYGYTF.

The gene calls are TRBV6-6 and TRBJ2-1, with D possibly being TRBD2 (6 bases). Trimming took off 8 bases at V and 0 bases at J, with 11 bases between the two ends. The CDR3 consists of 14 residues. Germline CDR1 reads MNHNY; CDR2 reads SVGAGI (reference sequence). CDR3 region: CASAGLSSYNEQFF. DNA for the CDR3: TGTGCCAGCGCGGGACTTAGCTCCTACAATGAGCAGTTCTTC.

The chain recombines TRBV5-6 with TRBJ1-1; 12 bases match TRBD1. V shed 4 bases and J 7 bases; nucleotides not matched to a gene: 8. The CDR3 runs 15 residues. From germline, CDR1 is SGHDT and CDR2 YYEEEE. In nucleotides, the CDR3 is TGTGCCAGCAGCGCCGGGACAGGGGGCCCGGGTGAAGCTTTCTTT. Protein product: CASSAGTGGPGEAFF. The complete variable domain, with remaining parts taken from reference TRBV5-6 and TRBJ1-1, reads DAGVTQSPTHLIKTRGQQVTLRCSPKSGHDTVSWYQQALGQGPQFIFQYYEEEERQRGNFPDRFSGHQFPNYSSELNVNALLLGDSALYLCASSAGTGGPGEAFFGQGTRLTVV.

This chain joins TRBV7-2 and TRBJ2-5; D might be TRBD1 (6 bases). V lost 1 base, J lost 5 bases, and 8 bases lay in between. There are 13 residues in the CDR3. Germline CDR1 reads SGHTA; CDR2 reads FQGNSA. Here the CDR3 reads CASSLVTGETQYF. In DNA, the CDR3 is TGTGCCAGCAGCTTAGTGACAGGCGAGACCCAGTACTTC. The variable domain in full, completed from reference TRBV7-2 and TRBJ2-5, reads GAGVSQSPSNKVTEKGKDVELRCDPISGHTALYWYRQSLGQGLEFLIYFQGNSAPDKSGLPSDRFSAERTGGSVSTLTIQRTQQEDSAVYLCASSLVTGETQYFGPGTRLLVL.

The rearrangement uses TRBV19 and TRBJ1-5; TRBD1 is a possible D gene (5 bases). V was cut by 5 bases and J by 15 bases, with 23 bases left in between. The germline V gene encodes CDR1 LNHDA and CDR2 SQIVND (reference sequence). The CDR3 spans 14 residues. CDR3: CASSSIPDSRRRHF. In nucleotides, the CDR3 is TGTGCCAGTAGTTCAATTCCAGACAGCCGCCGACGGCATTTT. The full variable domain, completed using reference TRBV19 and TRBJ1-5, is DGGITQSPKYLFRKEGQNVTLSCEQNLNHDAMYWYRQDPGQGLRLIYYSQIVNDFQKGDIAEGYSVSREKKESFPLTVTSAQKNPTAFYLCASSSIPDSRRRHFGDGTRLSIL.

This chain links TRBV29-1 with TRBJ2-4, with a weak D call TRBD1 (6 bases). This CDR3 is 14 amino acids long. Germline CDR1 SQVTM, CDR2 ANQGSEA. The germline V and J ends were trimmed by 0 bases and 4 bases, with 10 bases remaining between them. CDR3 amino acids: CSVEDSQGKNIQYF. Here the CDR3 DNA reads TGCAGCGTTGAAGATTCACAGGGTAAAAACATTCAGTACTTC.

The chain joins TRBV7-8 to TRBJ2-7, with D tentatively TRBD1 (6 bases). Trimming took 3 bases from V and 3 from J, leaving 9 bases between them. The germline CDR1 and CDR2 sequences are SGHVS and FQNEAQ. The CDR3 runs 13 residues. CDR3: CASSFRGFYEQYF. Written as DNA, the CDR3 is TGTGCCAGCAGCTTTAGGGGGTTCTACGAGCAGTACTTC.

V gene TRBV7-8 combines with J gene TRBJ2-3; weak D call: TRBD1 (6 bases). The CDR3 has 13 amino acids. Trimming removed 5 bases from V and 8 bases from J, with 14 bases in between. Germline CDR1 is SGHVS and CDR2 is FQNEAQ. The CDR3 DNA is TGTGCCAGCAGCCCAAGACAGGCGGCTACGCAGTATTTT. Protein product: CASSPRQAATQYF.

The J gene is TRBJ2-3, the V gene TRBV7-8; possible D gene TRBD1, 5 bases. CDR3 length: 15 amino acids. CDR1 and CDR2 (germline): SGHVS, FQNEAQ. Trimming removed 0 bases from V and 5 bases from J, with 12 bases in between. DNA of the CDR3: TGTGCCAGCAGCTTAGCGGGGCAGGGTGTAGATACGCAGTATTTT. It codes for CASSLAGQGVDTQYF.